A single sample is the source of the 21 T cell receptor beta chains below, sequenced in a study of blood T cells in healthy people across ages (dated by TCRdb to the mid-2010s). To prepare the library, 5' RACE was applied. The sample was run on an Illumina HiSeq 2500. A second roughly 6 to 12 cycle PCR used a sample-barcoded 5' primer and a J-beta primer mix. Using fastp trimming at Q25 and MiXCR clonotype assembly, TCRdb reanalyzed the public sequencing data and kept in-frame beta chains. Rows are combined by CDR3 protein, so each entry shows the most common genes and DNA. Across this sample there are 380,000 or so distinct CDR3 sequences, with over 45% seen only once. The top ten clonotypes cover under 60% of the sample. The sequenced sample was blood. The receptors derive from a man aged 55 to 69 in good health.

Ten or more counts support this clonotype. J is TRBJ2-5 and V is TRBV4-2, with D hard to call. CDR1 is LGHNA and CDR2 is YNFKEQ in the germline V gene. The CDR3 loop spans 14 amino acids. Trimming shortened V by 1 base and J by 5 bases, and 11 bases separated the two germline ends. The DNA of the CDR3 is TGTGCCAGCAGCCAAGGGCAGCATGAGGAGACCCAGTACTTC. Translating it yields CASSQGQHEETQYF.

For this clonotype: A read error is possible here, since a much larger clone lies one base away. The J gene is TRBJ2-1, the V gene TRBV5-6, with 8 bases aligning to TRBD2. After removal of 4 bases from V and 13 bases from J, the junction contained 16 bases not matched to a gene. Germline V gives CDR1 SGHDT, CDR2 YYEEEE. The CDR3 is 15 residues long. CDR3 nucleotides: TGTGCCAGCAGCCCAACTAGCGGACGACAAGAGACCCAGTTCTTC. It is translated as CASSPTSGRQETQFF. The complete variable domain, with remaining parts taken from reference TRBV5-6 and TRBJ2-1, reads DAGVTQSPTHLIKTRGQQVTLRCSPKSGHDTVSWYQQALGQGPQFIFQYYEEEERQRGNFPDRFSGHQFPNYSSELNVNALLLGDSALYLCASSPTSGRQETQFFGPGTRLTVL.

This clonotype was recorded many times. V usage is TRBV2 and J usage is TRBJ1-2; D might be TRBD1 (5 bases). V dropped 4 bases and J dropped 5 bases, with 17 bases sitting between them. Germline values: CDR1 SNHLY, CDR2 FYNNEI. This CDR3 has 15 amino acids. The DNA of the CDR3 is TGTGCCAGCAGTGGGGAGGCTGCGCGGGGGTATGGCTACACCTTC. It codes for CASSGEAARGYGYTF. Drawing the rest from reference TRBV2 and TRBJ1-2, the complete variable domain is EPEVTQTPSHQVTQMGQEVILRCVPISNHLYFYWYRQILGQKVEFLVSFYNNEISEKSEIFDDQFSVERPDGSNFTLKIRSTKLEDSAMYFCASSGEAARGYGYTFGSGTRLTVV.

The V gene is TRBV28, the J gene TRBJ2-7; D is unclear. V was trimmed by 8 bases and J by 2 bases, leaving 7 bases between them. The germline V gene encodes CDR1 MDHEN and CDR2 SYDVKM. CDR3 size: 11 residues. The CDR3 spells CASARPYEQYF. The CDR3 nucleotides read TGTGCCAGCGCTCGGCCCTACGAGCAGTACTTC.

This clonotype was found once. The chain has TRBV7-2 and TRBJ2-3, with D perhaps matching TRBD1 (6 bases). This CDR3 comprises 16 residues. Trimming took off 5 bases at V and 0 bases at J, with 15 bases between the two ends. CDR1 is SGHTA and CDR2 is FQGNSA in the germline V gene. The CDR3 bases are TGTGCCAGCAGCGTAAGACAGGCGGCCAGCACAGATACGCAGTATTTT. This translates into CASSVRQAASTDTQYF.

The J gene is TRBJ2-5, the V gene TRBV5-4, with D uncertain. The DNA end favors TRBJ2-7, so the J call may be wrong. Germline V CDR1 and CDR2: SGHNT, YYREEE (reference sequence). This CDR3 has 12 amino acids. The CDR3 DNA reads TGTGCCAGCAGCCAGAACAACTACGAGCAGTACTTC. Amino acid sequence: CASSQNNYEQYF.

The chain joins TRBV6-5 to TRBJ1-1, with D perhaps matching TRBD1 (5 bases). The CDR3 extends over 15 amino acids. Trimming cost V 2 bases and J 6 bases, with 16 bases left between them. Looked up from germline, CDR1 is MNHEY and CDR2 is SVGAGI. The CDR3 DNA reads TGTGCCAGCAGTTACATACGACCGGGGGGGGCTGAAGCTTTCTTT. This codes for CASSYIRPGGAEAFF.

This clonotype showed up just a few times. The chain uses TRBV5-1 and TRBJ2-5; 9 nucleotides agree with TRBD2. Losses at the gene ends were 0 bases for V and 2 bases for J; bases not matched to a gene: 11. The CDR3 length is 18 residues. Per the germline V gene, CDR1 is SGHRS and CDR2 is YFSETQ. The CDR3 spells CASSLGLAGAGGQETQYF. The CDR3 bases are TGCGCCAGCAGCTTGGGGTTAGCGGGAGCCGGGGGTCAAGAGACCCAGTACTTC.

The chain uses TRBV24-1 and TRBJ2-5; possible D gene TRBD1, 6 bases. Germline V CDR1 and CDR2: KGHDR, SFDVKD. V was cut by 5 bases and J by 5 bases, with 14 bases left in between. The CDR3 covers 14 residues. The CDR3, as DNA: TGTGCCACCAGTGCCACAAGACAGGCCGAGACCCAGTACTTC. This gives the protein CATSATRQAETQYF.

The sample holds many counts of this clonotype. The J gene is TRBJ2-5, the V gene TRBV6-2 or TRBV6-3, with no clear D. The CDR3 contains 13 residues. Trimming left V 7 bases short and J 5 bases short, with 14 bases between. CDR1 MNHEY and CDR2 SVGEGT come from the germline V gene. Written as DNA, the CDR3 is TGTGCCAGCACCCGGCAAGAGGAGGAGACCCAGTACTTC. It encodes CASTRQEEETQYF.

CDR3 DNA: TGTGCCAGCAGTTTATCTTACAGTAACTATGGCTACACCTTC. Translated, it gives CASSLSYSNYGYTF. This chain joins TRBV28 and TRBJ1-2; D is uncertain. Trimming took 1 base from V and 1 from J, leaving 7 bases between them. CDR1 and CDR2 from the germline V gene are MDHEN and SYDVKM. The CDR3 sequence is 14 residues long.

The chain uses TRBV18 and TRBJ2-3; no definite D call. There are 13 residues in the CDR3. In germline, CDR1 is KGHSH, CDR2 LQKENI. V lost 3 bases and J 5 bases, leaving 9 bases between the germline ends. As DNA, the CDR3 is TGTGCCAGCTCACCCGTCCTTGGAGATACGCAGTATTTT. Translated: CASSPVLGDTQYF.

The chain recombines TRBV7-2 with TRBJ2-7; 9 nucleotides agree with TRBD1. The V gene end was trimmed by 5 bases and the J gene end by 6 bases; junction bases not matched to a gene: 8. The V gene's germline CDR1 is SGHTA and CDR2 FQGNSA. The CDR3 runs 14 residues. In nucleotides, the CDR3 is TGTGCCAGCAGCCCCATCCGGGGACAGGGCGAGCAGTACTTC. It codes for CASSPIRGQGEQYF. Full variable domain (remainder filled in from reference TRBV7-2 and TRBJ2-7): GAGVSQSPSNKVTEKGKDVELRCDPISGHTALYWYRQSLGQGLEFLIYFQGNSAPDKSGLPSDRFSAERTGGSVSTLTIQRTQQEDSAVYLCASSPIRGQGEQYFGPGTRLTVT.

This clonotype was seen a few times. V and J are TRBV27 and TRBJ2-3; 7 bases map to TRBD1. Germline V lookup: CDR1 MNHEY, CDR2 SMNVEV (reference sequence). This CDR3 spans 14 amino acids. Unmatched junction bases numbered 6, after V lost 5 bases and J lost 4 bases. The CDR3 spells CASSKAQGADTQYF. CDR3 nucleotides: TGTGCCAGCAGTAAGGCCCAGGGGGCAGATACGCAGTATTTT.

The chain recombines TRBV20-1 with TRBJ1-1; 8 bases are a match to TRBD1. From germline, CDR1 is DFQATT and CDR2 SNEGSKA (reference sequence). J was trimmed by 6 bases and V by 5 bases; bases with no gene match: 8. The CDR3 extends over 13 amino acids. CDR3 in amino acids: CSALQGGIAEAFF. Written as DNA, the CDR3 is TGCAGTGCTCTACAGGGGGGTATAGCTGAAGCTTTCTTT.

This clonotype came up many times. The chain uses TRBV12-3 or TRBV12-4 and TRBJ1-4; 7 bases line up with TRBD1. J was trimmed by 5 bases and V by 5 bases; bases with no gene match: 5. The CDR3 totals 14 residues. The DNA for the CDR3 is TGTGCCAGCAGTCCCCCGGGACAGAATGAAAAACTGTTTTTT. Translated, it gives CASSPPGQNEKLFF.

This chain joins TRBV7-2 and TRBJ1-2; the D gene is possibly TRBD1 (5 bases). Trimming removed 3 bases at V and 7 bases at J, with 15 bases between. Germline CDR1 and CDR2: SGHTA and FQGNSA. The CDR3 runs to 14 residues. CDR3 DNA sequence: TGTGCCAGCAGCTTGTTGAGGCAGGGCGGTGGCTACACCTTC. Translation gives CASSLLRQGGGYTF.

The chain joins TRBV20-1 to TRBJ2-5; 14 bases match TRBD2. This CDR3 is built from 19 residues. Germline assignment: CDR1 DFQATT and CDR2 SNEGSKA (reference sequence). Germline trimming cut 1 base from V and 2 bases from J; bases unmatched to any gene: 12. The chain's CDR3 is CSARGTEGLAGGPQETQYF. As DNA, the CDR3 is TGCAGTGCTAGAGGGACGGAAGGACTAGCGGGGGGTCCTCAAGAGACCCAGTACTTC.

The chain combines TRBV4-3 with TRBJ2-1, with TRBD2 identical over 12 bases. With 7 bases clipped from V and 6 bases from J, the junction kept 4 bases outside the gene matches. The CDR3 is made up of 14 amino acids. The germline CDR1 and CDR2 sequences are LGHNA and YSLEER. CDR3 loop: CASKGLAGFNEQFF. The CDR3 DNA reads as TGCGCCAGCAAGGGACTAGCGGGTTTCAATGAGCAGTTCTTC.

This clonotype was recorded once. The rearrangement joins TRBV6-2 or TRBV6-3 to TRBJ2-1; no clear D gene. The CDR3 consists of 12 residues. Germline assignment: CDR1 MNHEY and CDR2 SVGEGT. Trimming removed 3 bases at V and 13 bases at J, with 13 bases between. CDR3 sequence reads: CASSYESQPQFF. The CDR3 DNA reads TGTGCCAGCAGTTATGAATCACAGCCCCAGTTCTTC.

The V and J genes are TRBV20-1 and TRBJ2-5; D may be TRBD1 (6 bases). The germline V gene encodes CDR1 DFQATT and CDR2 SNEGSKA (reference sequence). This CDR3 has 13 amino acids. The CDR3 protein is CSPIQGTQETQYF. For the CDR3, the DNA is TGCAGCCCCATACAGGGTACCCAAGAGACCCAGTACTTC.